This note documents a single T cell receptor (beta chain) sequence. The data belong to a study of technical replicates of blood from a handful of donors. V trimming: 6 bases; J trimming: 2 bases; junction bases outside the gene matches: 12. Germline V gene data show CDR1 as GTSNPN and CDR2 as SVGIG (reference sequence). The CDR3 is 16 residues long. The data were produced by immunoSEQ multiplex PCR, yet TCRdb's version contains in-frame clones alone and is incomplete. The profile shows roughly 93,000 clones, about 95% of them singletons. Sequenced sample: T cells isolated from PBMCs. The TCR originated in a human donor in good health. The rearrangement joins TRBV30 to TRBJ2-5, with 10 nucleotides matching TRBD1. The CDR3 sequence: CACPGTGEGRQETQYF. As DNA, the CDR3 is TGTGCCTGCCCCGGGACAGGGGAGGGGAGGCAAGAGACCCAGTACTTC.